The clone carrying this T cell receptor (beta chain) is medium-sized within its sample. Trimming at V came to 5 bases and at J to 6 bases, leaving 12 bases not matched to a gene. The CDR3 runs to 16 residues. Each CDR3 protein gets one entry after TCRdb re-called the PCR reads with MiXCR. The sample contains about 10,000 distinct CDR3 sequences, less than 40% of which appear only once. These data originate in a study of immune characterization of retroperitoneal liposarcoma. This receptor was identified in a female donor with retroperitoneal liposarcoma. The source material was tumor tissue. The chain joins TRBV12-3 or TRBV12-4 to TRBJ2-4; 8 bases map to TRBD2. The chain's CDR3 is CASSPPARGGGNIQYF. As DNA, the CDR3 is TGTGCCAGCAGTCCTCCGGCCCGGGGGGGCGGAAACATTCAGTACTTC.